Below, 27 T cell receptor beta chains from the same sample are listed, as sequenced in a study of CD8+ T cells in alopecia areata. cDNA reverse transcribed from extracted RNA served as the sequencing template. Sequenced by immunoSEQ multiplex PCR; TCRdb stores in-frame clones only, minus some. The sample carries hundreds of thousands of clones, over 60% recorded once. The treatment denotes: oral pan-JAK inhibitor, 5-10 mg twice daily. The sequencing here drew on CD4+ T cells sorted from blood, taken at approximately week 42, from a patient treated with tofacitinib. These receptors were collected from a human donor with alopecia areata.

The CDR3 loop is CAWIVTGGSAFF. CDR3 DNA sequence: TGTGCCTGGATTGTGACAGGGGGCTCTGCTTTCTTT. The rearrangement joins TRBV30 to TRBJ1-1; 10 nucleotides match TRBD1. Germline values: CDR1 GTSNPN, CDR2 SVGIG (reference sequence). Trimming removed 4 bases from V and 11 bases from J; junction bases left unmatched: 7. The CDR3 has 12 residues.

The J gene is TRBJ2-3, the V gene TRBV30; D is perhaps TRBD2 (6 bases). Germline V CDR1 and CDR2: GTSNPN, SVGIG (reference sequence). Deletions cut 4 bases from V and 0 bases from J, with 17 bases between. The CDR3 has 16 amino acids. The CDR3 reads CAWNPAGTVSTDTQYF. The DNA of the CDR3 is TGTGCCTGGAATCCGGCGGGGACGGTTAGCACAGATACGCAGTATTTT.

This clone was found a few times. This chain uses TRBV11-2 with TRBJ1-1; tentatively, D is TRBD1 (5 bases). Between the trimmed V and J ends, which lost 6 bases and 8 bases, there was a span of 13 bases. Per the germline V gene, CDR1 is SGHAT and CDR2 is FQNNGV. This CDR3 region has 12 residues. The CDR3 DNA reads TGTGCCAGCAGGGCAGGGTACGAGGAAGCTTTCTTT. Protein product: CASRAGYEEAFF.

This clone was recorded a few times. The J gene is TRBJ1-1, the V gene TRBV10-3; D gene ambiguous. V was pared by 0 bases and J by 0 bases, with 11 bases between. Germline V gives CDR1 ENHRY, CDR2 SYGVKD. The length of the CDR3 is 16 residues. The CDR3 reads CAISESTGRVNTEAFF. The CDR3 coding sequence is TGTGCCATCAGTGAGTCGACTGGTAGGGTGAACACTGAAGCTTTCTTT.

V gene TRBV11-2 combines with J gene TRBJ1-1; D gene ambiguous. The CDR3 spans 13 residues. The germline CDR1 and CDR2 sequences are SGHAT and FQNNGV. The V gene lost 2 bases and the J gene lost 2 bases, with 6 bases spanning the gap. CDR3 sequence: CASSLWTNTEAFF. The DNA of the CDR3 is TGTGCCAGCAGCTTATGGACTAACACTGAAGCTTTCTTT.

With respect to this clone: Different DNA sequences within this sample yield the same CDR3. The V and J genes are TRBV30 and TRBJ2-5, with 9 bases aligning to TRBD1. V was pared by 3 bases and J by 2 bases, with 4 bases of the junction left unmatched. CDR1 GTSNPN and CDR2 SVGIG come from the germline V gene (reference sequence). CDR3 size: 14 residues. In DNA form, the CDR3 reads TGTGCCTGGAGAGGGGGACAGGGTCAAGAGACCCAGTACTTC. It codes for CAWRGGQGQETQYF.

The CDR3 DNA follows: TGTGCCAGCAGTGATCTGGCGAGCACCGGGGAGCTGTTTTTT. Protein: CASSDLASTGELFF. The chain combines TRBV25-1 with TRBJ2-2; D remains ambiguous. Between the trimmed V and J ends, which lost 3 bases and 4 bases, there was a span of 9 bases. The CDR3 covers 14 residues. Germline CDR1 MGHDK, CDR2 SYGVNS.

The chain employs TRBV7-2 and TRBJ1-2; D not resolved. V was shortened by 1 base and J by 7 bases, with 7 bases between the two germline ends. This CDR3 contains 12 residues. The germline V gene encodes CDR1 SGHTA and CDR2 FQGNSA. The CDR3 loop is CASSLGAGGYTF. In nucleotides, the CDR3 is TGTGCCAGCAGCTTAGGGGCGGGTGGCTACACCTTC.

This clone was observed a single time. The chain has TRBV6-6 and TRBJ1-5, with no clear D. Germline CDR1 and CDR2: MNHNY and SVGAGI (reference sequence). This CDR3 comprises 14 residues. The CDR3 here is CATNDPQDDQPQHF. DNA for the CDR3: TGTGCAACCAATGACCCGCAGGACGATCAGCCCCAGCATTTT.

This clone was picked up a small number of times. The sample contains more than one DNA sequence encoding this CDR3. The V call is TRBV29-1, the J call TRBJ2-1; 9 bases are shared with TRBD1. The trim removed 5 bases at V and 5 bases at J, leaving 4 bases unmatched. The CDR3 sequence is 13 residues long. In germline, CDR1 is SQVTM, CDR2 ANQGSEA. CDR3 nucleotide sequence: TGCAGCGTTCCGGGACAGGGTCACAATGAGCAGTTCTTC. This gives the protein CSVPGQGHNEQFF.

The V gene is TRBV10-3, the J gene TRBJ1-3, with 8 bases lining up with TRBD1. The germline V gene encodes CDR1 ENHRY and CDR2 SYGVKD. V gave up 0 bases and J gave up 8 bases; unmatched junction bases: 3. The CDR3 totals 14 residues. The CDR3 DNA reads TGTGCCATCAGTGAGTCGACAGGGGAATACACCATATATTTT. It encodes CAISESTGEYTIYF.

The table lists this clone with a few counts. The chain couples TRBV12-5 to TRBJ2-2; D is unresolved. The V end was cut by 6 bases, the J end by 1 base, with 6 bases between. The germline gives CDR1 LGHNT, CDR2 FRNRAP. This CDR3 comprises 13 residues. This chain's CDR3 is CASGEQNTGELFF. CDR3 sequence (DNA): TGTGCTAGTGGCGAACAGAACACCGGGGAGCTGTTTTTT.

This chain joins TRBV5-1 and TRBJ1-1; no clear D gene. CDR1 is SGHRS and CDR2 is YFSETQ in the germline V gene. This CDR3 is built from 12 residues. Trimming removed 4 bases from V and 3 bases from J, with 7 bases in between. The CDR3 spells CASSKTHTEAFF. The CDR3 nucleotides are TGCGCCAGCAGCAAAACCCACACTGAAGCTTTCTTT.

There are many counts of this clone. This same CDR3 is encoded by further DNA sequences in the sample. The chain uses TRBV5-1 and TRBJ2-7; D remains ambiguous. Germline loops: CDR1 SGHRS, CDR2 YFSETQ. The CDR3 is made up of 13 amino acids. With 0 bases removed from V and 1 base from J, the gap between germline ends came to 5 bases. CDR3 nucleotide sequence: TGCGCCAGCAGCTTGGCGAGATCCTACGAGCAGTACTTC. Translated: CASSLARSYEQYF.

This clone was detected only a few times. The genes are TRBV6-1 and TRBJ1-2; D gene unclear. Trimming removed 0 bases at V and 7 bases at J, with 15 bases between. The CDR3 length is 15 residues. Germline CDR1 MNHNS, CDR2 SASEGT. Here the CDR3 reads CASSEADGYRGGYTF. The CDR3, as DNA: TGTGCCAGCAGTGAAGCTGATGGGTATCGCGGTGGCTACACCTTC.

This clone was counted a few times. J is TRBJ2-3 and V is TRBV7-2; TRBD2 agrees at 10 bases. V shed 5 bases and J 6 bases; nucleotides not matched to a gene: 2. The CDR3 extends over 13 amino acids. Per germline, CDR1 SGHTA and CDR2 FQGNSA. In DNA, the CDR3 is TGTGCCAGCAGCCCGGGACTAGCGGATACGCAGTATTTT. Residues: CASSPGLADTQYF.

The J gene is TRBJ1-2, the V gene TRBV5-1; D call uncertain. The V end was cut by 4 bases, the J end by 2 bases, with 9 bases between. Germline V gene data show CDR1 as SGHRS and CDR2 as YFSETQ. The CDR3 spans 13 residues. The CDR3 is CASSETPNYGYTF. As DNA, the CDR3 is TGCGCCAGCAGCGAGACACCCAACTATGGCTACACCTTC.

V usage is TRBV25-1 and J usage is TRBJ1-1; perhaps TRBD1 as D (6 bases). The V end lost 4 bases, the J end lost 11 bases, and 20 bases lay between the germline ends. Germline CDR1 reads MGHDK; CDR2 reads SYGVNS. The CDR3 is 14 residues long. In nucleotides, the CDR3 is TGTGCCAGCAGTGCACAGGGTGGGGGGGGCGTCGCTTTCTTT. This encodes CASSAQGGGGVAFF.

The chain uses TRBV7-3 and TRBJ1-1; no clear D. This CDR3 contains 13 residues. Trimming removed 6 bases at V and 5 bases at J, with 13 bases between. In germline, CDR1 is SGHTA, CDR2 FQGTGA. The CDR3 sequence is CASSSVPETEAFF. The CDR3 coding sequence is TGTGCCAGCAGTTCAGTGCCTGAGACTGAAGCTTTCTTT.

J is TRBJ2-3 and V is TRBV7-9, with 7 bases that match TRBD2. The germline V gene encodes CDR1 SEHNR and CDR2 FQNEAQ (reference sequence). V lost 3 bases and J lost 2; bases outside the gene matches: 2. The CDR3 contains 14 residues. As DNA, the CDR3 is TGTGCCAGCAGCTTGAGCGGGACCACAGATACGCAGTATTTT. Amino acid sequence: CASSLSGTTDTQYF.

This chain links TRBV29-1 with TRBJ2-2, with D possibly TRBD1 on 5 matching bases. V was pared by 5 bases and J by 7 bases, with 8 bases between. Germline loops: CDR1 SQVTM, CDR2 ANQGSEA. The CDR3 runs to 11 residues. CDR3 sequence reads: CSVQGFGELFF. CDR3 DNA sequence: TGCAGCGTTCAGGGTTTCGGGGAGCTGTTTTTT.

The rearrangement links TRBV30 to TRBJ1-1; D not certain. The CDR3 contains 15 residues. V was trimmed by 0 bases and J by 1 base, leaving 12 bases between them. The V gene's germline CDR1 is GTSNPN and CDR2 SVGIG (reference sequence). The CDR3 is CAWSVSFWGNTEAFF. The CDR3 nucleotides read TGTGCCTGGAGTGTAAGCTTTTGGGGGAACACTGAAGCTTTCTTT.

The rearrangement uses TRBV29-1 and TRBJ2-7; TRBD1 might be the D (6 bases). V was trimmed by 4 bases and J by 1 base, leaving 11 bases between them. This CDR3 contains 13 residues. CDR1 SQVTM and CDR2 ANQGSEA come from the germline V gene. The CDR3 protein is CSVGAGESYEQYF. DNA for the CDR3: TGCAGCGTTGGTGCAGGGGAATCCTACGAGCAGTACTTC.

This CDR3 is CASSPAGVRTGIYEQYF. In nucleotides, the CDR3 is TGTGCCAGCTCCCCTGCGGGGGTTAGGACAGGGATTTACGAGCAGTACTTC. The chain has TRBV18 and TRBJ2-7; perhaps TRBD1 as D (8 bases). V was shortened by 6 bases and J by 4 bases, with 25 bases between the two germline ends. This CDR3 contains 17 residues. Per germline, CDR1 KGHSH and CDR2 LQKENI.

This clone was counted only a few times. In DNA, the CDR3 is TGTGCCAGCAGCTTGGAGATGGCTACTTATGGCTACACCTTC. Translation: CASSLEMATYGYTF. V is TRBV5-6 and J is TRBJ1-2; D remains ambiguous. This CDR3 comprises 14 residues. Germline CDR1 is SGHDT and CDR2 is YYEEEE. Trimming shortened V by 0 bases and J by 5 bases, and 11 bases separated the two germline ends. The full variable domain, with the rest looked up from reference TRBV5-6 and TRBJ1-2, is DAGVTQSPTHLIKTRGQQVTLRCSPKSGHDTVSWYQQALGQGPQFIFQYYEEEERQRGNFPDRFSGHQFPNYSSELNVNALLLGDSALYLCASSLEMATYGYTFGSGTRLTVV.

J is TRBJ1-1 and V is TRBV29-1; TRBD1 agrees at 11 bases. Germline V lookup: CDR1 SQVTM, CDR2 ANQGSEA. CDR3 size: 14 residues. J was trimmed by 3 bases and V by 6 bases; bases with no gene match: 6. As DNA, the CDR3 is TGCAGCGTCCAGGGGACAGGGGGTGACACTGAAGCTTTCTTT. Amino acid sequence: CSVQGTGGDTEAFF.

This CDR3 is CASRDSFSGANVLTF. CDR3 nucleotide sequence: TGTGCCAGCCGGGACAGCTTTTCTGGGGCCAACGTCCTGACTTTC. The V gene is TRBV6-5, the J gene TRBJ2-6; 7 bases map to TRBD1. Losses at the gene ends were 8 bases for V and 1 base for J; bases not matched to a gene: 5. The length of the CDR3 is 15 residues. Germline V gene data show CDR1 as MNHEY and CDR2 as SVGAGI.